This is a list of T cell receptor beta chains from one sample in a study of post-analysis software for immune sequencing data. Using its own MiXCR run on the PCR reads, TCRdb lists one record per CDR3 protein. This table holds approximately 150,000 distinct CDR3 sequences, 30% found once. Sequencing input: blood. Source of these receptors: a girl aged 10-17 years with multiple sclerosis. The CDR3 runs from the conserved cysteine through the conserved F or W. D genes are given only for firm matches. Size is omitted from some rows. Given values are once, few, many or a class for expanded clones.

clone_size,v_call,j_call,d_call,cdr3_aa,cdr3_nt
many,TRBV20-1,TRBJ1-5,.,CSAVIGGRGNQPQHF,TGCAGTGCGGTCATAGGGGGGAGGGGCAATCAGCCCCAGCATTTT
many,TRBV24-1,TRBJ2-5,.,CATSNRLQETQYF,TGTGCCACCAGTAACAGGCTCCAAGAGACCCAGTACTTC
few,TRBV7-9,TRBJ1-2,.,CASSSIGTYGYTF,TGTGCCAGCAGCTCGATAGGGACCTATGGCTACACCTTC
.,TRBV2,TRBJ2-1,.,CASSFDRSGLAEQFF,TGTGCCAGCAGTTTTGACAGGTCCGGCCTGGCGGAGCAGTTCTTC
.,TRBV28,TRBJ2-5,TRBD1,CASHDRGLRETQYF,TGTGCCAGCCATGACAGGGGGCTTCGGGAGACCCAGTACTTC
.,TRBV30,TRBJ2-1,TRBD2,CAWQLAGAHNEQFF,TGTGCCTGGCAGCTAGCGGGAGCCCACAATGAGCAGTTCTTC
few,TRBV9,TRBJ1-2,TRBD1,CASSVDPTHGTGDGYTF,TGTGCCAGCAGCGTAGACCCTACCCATGGGACAGGGGATGGCTACACCTTC
many,TRBV29-1,TRBJ1-2,.,CSGRVGGDYGYTF,TGCAGTGGCAGGGTTGGTGGAGACTATGGCTACACCTTC
many,TRBV12-3/TRBV12-4,TRBJ2-7,TRBD1,CASSPLDRGRFGEQYF,TGTGCCAGCAGTCCGCTGGACAGGGGTAGATTCGGCGAGCAGTACTTC
.,TRBV9,TRBJ2-2,.,CASSEVTGELFF,TGTGCCAGCAGCGAGGTCACCGGGGAGCTGTTTTTT
few,TRBV20-1,TRBJ2-7,TRBD2,CSARPLKTSGYEQYF,TGCAGTGCTAGACCCCTCAAGACTAGCGGTTACGAGCAGTACTTC
.,TRBV20-1,TRBJ2-7,.,CSASRDGSYEQYF,TGCAGTGCTAGTCGGGACGGGTCCTACGAGCAGTACTTC
many,TRBV12-5,TRBJ2-7,TRBD1,CASGLSFTGAFSYEQYF,TGTGCTAGTGGTTTGTCCTTCACAGGGGCCTTCTCCTACGAGCAGTACTTC
.,TRBV9,TRBJ2-1,TRBD1,CANSVVPGTAPYNEQFF,TGTGCCAACAGCGTAGTCCCCGGGACAGCGCCATACAATGAGCAGTTCTTC
few,TRBV27,TRBJ1-1,TRBD1,CASSLRDRGSAFF,TGTGCCAGCAGTTTAAGGGACAGGGGGTCTGCTTTCTTT